This entry is about one TCR beta chain. Its specificity is unknown. Germline values: CDR1 MNHNS, CDR2 SASEGT. Trimming left V 3 bases short and J 6 bases short, with 12 bases between. There are 14 residues in the CDR3. Some 32,000 T cell genomes, or about 200 ng DNA, went into the sorted-subset replicate PCRs. Sequencing used immunoSEQ multiplex PCR; TCRdb keeps in-frame clones, though not all of them. This table holds about 2 million clones, about 95% found once. The data were taken from a study of shared clonotypes between healthy human individuals. Study observations and caveats: Limitation of the genetic and exposure-history diversity represented came from the few donors. Estimated richness values were generally larger in naive subsets than in memory subsets.

Partitioning of CD4+ cells yielded a CD45RA+ naive subset and a CD45RA-negative memory subset. Sequenced material: naive CD4+ T cells sorted from blood. The subset was: CD45RA+ positively selected. This chain uses TRBV6-1 with TRBJ1-5; D is unresolved. The sequence came from a man between 18 and 29 years old in good health. The CDR3 region is CASSEIVTGQPQHF. Written as DNA, the CDR3 is TGTGCCAGCAGTGAGATCGTAACGGGTCAGCCCCAGCATTTT.